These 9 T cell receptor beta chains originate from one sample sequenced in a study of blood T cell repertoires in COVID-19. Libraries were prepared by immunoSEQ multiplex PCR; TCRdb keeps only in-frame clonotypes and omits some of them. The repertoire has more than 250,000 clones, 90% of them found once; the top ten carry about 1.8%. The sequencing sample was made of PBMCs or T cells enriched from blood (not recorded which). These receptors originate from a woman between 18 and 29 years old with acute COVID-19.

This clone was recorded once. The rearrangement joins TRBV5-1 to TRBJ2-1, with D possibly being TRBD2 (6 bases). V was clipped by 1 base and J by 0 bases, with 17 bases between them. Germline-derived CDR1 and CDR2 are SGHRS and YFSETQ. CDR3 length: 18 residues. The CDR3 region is CASSLTGGYGSSYNEQFF. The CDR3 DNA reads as TGCGCCAGCAGCTTGACTGGCGGATACGGGAGCTCCTACAATGAGCAGTTCTTC.

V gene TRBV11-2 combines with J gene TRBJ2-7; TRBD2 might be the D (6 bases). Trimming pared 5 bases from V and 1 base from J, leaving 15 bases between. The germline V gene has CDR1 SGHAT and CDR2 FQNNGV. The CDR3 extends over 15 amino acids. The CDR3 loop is CASSPSVLVSYEQYF. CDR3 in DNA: TGTGCCAGCAGCCCTAGCGTACTAGTGTCCTACGAGCAGTACTTC.

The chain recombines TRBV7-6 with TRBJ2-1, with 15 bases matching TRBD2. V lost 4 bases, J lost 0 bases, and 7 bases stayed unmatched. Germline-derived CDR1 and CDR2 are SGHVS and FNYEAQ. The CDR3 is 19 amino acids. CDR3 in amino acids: CASSSPGLAGGSSYNEQFF. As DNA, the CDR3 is TGTGCCAGCAGCTCCCCAGGACTAGCGGGAGGGAGCTCCTACAATGAGCAGTTCTTC.

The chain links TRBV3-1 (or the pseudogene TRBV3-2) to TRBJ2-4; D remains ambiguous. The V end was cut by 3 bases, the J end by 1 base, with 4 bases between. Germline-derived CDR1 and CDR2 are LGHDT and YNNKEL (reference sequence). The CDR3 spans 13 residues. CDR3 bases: TGTGCCAGCAGCCAGGAGGCCAAAAACATTCAGTACTTC. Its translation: CASSQEAKNIQYF.

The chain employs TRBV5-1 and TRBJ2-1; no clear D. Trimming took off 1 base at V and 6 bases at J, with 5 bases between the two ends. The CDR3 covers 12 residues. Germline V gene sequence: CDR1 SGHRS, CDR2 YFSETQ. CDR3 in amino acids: CASSLIGNEQFF. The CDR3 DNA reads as TGCGCCAGCAGCTTGATCGGCAATGAGCAGTTCTTC.

The CDR3 region has the DNA TGCGCCAGCAGCTTGGGACAGGGCCAAACCTACGAGCAGTACTTC. Encoded protein: CASSLGQGQTYEQYF. The chain joins TRBV5-1 to TRBJ2-7, with 7 bases identical to TRBD1. The CDR3 loop spans 15 amino acids. Germline V CDR1 and CDR2: SGHRS, YFSETQ. V shed 0 bases, J shed 2 bases, and the junction held 5 bases outside the gene matches.

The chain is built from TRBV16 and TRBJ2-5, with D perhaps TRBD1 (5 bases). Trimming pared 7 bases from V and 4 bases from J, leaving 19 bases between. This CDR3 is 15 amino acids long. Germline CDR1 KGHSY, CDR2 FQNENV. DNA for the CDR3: TGTGCCAGCACCCCCTCACAGGCATTGGGAGAGACCCAGTACTTC. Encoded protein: CASTPSQALGETQYF.

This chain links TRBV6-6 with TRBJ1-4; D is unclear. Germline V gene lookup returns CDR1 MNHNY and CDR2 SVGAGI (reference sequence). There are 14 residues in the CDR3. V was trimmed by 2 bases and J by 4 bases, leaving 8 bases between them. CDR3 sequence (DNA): TGTGCCAGCAGTTACGCGCAGGTTAATGAAAAACTGTTTTTT. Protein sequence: CASSYAQVNEKLFF.

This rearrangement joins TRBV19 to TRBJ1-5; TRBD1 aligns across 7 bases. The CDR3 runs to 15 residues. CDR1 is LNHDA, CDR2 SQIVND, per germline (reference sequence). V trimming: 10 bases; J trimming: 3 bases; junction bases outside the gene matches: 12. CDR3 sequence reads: CATKSTGAHNQPQHF. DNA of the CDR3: TGTGCCACTAAGAGTACAGGGGCCCACAATCAGCCCCAGCATTTT.